This T cell receptor (beta chain) was identified during a study of T cells in Graves' hyperthyroidism and ophthalmopathy. RNA transcripts were the template for amplifying TCR beta CDR3 regions. First-round RT-PCR with HTBI primers amplified the TCR CDR3 region. Each CDR3 protein gets one entry after TCRdb re-called the multiplex PCR reads with MiXCR. The top ten clones hold 2.5% to 4% of a sample with hundreds of thousands of distinct CDR3 sequences, around 16% of them seen once. Among ophthalmopathy patients, the Clinical Activity Score reached at least 3, the NOSPECS grade reached at least 4, and duration remained under 3 months. V was trimmed by 2 bases and J by 4 bases, leaving 11 bases between them. Looked up from germline, CDR1 is GTSNPN and CDR2 is SVGIG (reference sequence). The CDR3 spans 13 residues. Study results and limitations: A 13 V-J signature model discriminated ophthalmopathy versus stable hyperthyroidism.

This clonotype was detected ten times or more. The antigen remains undetermined. The rearrangement links TRBV30 to TRBJ1-1, with D tentatively TRBD1 (6 bases). The source is a woman between 40 and 55 years old with Graves' ophthalmopathy. Sequences were obtained from blood. In nucleotides, the CDR3 is TGTGCCTGGAGTATCAACAGGGCCACTGAAGCTTTCTTT. Translation gives CAWSINRATEAFF.